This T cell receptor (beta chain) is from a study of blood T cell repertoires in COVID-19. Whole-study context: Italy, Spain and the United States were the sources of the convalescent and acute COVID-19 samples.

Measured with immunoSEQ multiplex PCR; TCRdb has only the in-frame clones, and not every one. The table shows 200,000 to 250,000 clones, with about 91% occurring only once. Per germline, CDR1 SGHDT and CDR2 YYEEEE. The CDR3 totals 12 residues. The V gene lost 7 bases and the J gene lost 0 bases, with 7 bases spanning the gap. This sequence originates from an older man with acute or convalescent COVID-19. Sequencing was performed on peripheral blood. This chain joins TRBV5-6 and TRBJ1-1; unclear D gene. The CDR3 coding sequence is TGTGCCAGCCGCAACATGAACACTGAAGCTTTCTTT. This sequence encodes CASRNMNTEAFF.